The next 20 T cell receptor beta chains were all read from a single sample in a study of T cell repertoires in cytomegalovirus infection. TCRdb reanalysed the reads using MiXCR and keeps one entry per CDR3 protein. The profile covers approximately 150,000 distinct CDR3 sequences, with roughly 15% appearing a single time and roughly a sixth taken by the ten largest. Sequencing was carried out using CD8+ T cells from PBMCs. The receptors were sampled from a human donor in good health (CMV status not recorded). Some clones in this sample may be carry-over from other donors' samples.

This clonotype occurred a few times. The J gene is TRBJ2-7, the V gene TRBV7-2; 14 bases map to TRBD2. Germline V gene lookup returns CDR1 SGHTA and CDR2 FQGNSA. This CDR3 has 18 residues. With 5 bases clipped from V and 5 bases from J, the junction kept 14 bases outside the gene matches. CDR3 loop: CASSRTNRGLAGADEQYF. The CDR3 DNA reads TGTGCCAGCAGCCGAACGAATCGGGGACTAGCGGGAGCGGACGAGCAGTACTTC.

This clonotype was counted a few times. This chain links TRBV6-1 with TRBJ2-3, with TRBD1 identical over 7 bases. Germline values: CDR1 MNHNS, CDR2 SASEGT. This CDR3 contains 13 residues. V was clipped by 3 bases and J by 5 bases; unmatched bases: 2. The CDR3 sequence: CASSDTGVDTQYF. Written as DNA, the CDR3 is TGTGCCAGCAGTGACACAGGGGTAGATACGCAGTATTTT.

The chain employs TRBV20-1 and TRBJ2-7; perhaps D is TRBD1 or TRBD2 (5 bases each). Germline CDR1 reads DFQATT; CDR2 reads SNEGSKA (reference sequence). This CDR3 comprises 15 residues. V shed 5 bases and J shed 0 bases, with 17 bases lying between them. CDR3 region: CSAYSRDGTSYEQYF. The DNA of the CDR3 is TGCAGTGCTTATTCCCGGGACGGTACCTCCTACGAGCAGTACTTC.

The J gene is TRBJ2-7, the V gene TRBV12-3 or TRBV12-4, with D uncertain. V was shortened by 3 bases and J by 6 bases, with 9 bases between the two germline ends. CDR3 size: 12 residues. CDR3 DNA sequence: TGTGCCAGCAGTTTGGCAGAGAGCGAGCAGTACTTC. Translation gives CASSLAESEQYF.

This clonotype was seen more than once but under ten times. The CDR3 here is CASSPWTASEQYF. The CDR3 DNA reads as TGTGCCAGCAGTCCCTGGACAGCTAGCGAGCAGTACTTC. The rearrangement joins TRBV6-2 or TRBV6-3 to TRBJ2-7; weak D call: TRBD1 (6 bases). Germline V gene lookup returns CDR1 MNHEY and CDR2 SVGEGT. V lost 5 bases and J lost 6, with 14 bases in between. The CDR3 length is 13 residues.

Note on this clonotype: The junction departs from germline at one end; a sequencing error may be responsible. V gene TRBV29-1 combines with J gene TRBJ2-1; D is perhaps TRBD2 (6 bases). Per the germline V gene, CDR1 is SQVTM and CDR2 is ANQGSEA. This CDR3 region has 14 residues. Here the CDR3 reads CCVVWDSSYNEQFF. CDR3 in DNA: TGCTGCGTTGTATGGGACTCCTCCTACAATGAGCAGTTCTTC.

This clonotype was detected only a few times. The chain uses TRBV15 and TRBJ2-3; possible D gene TRBD2, 7 bases. V lost 5 bases to trimming and J lost 13 bases, with 19 bases between them. The CDR3 totals 13 residues. Germline values: CDR1 LNHNV, CDR2 YYDKDF (reference sequence). The CDR3: CATSPPGGQPEYF. CDR3 bases: TGTGCCACCAGCCCCCCGGGGGGACAACCGGAGTATTTT.

The J gene is TRBJ2-3, the V gene TRBV7-3; 9 bases are shared with TRBD2. V was pared by 5 bases and J by 7 bases, with 16 bases of the junction left unmatched. The CDR3 is 17 residues long. Looked up from germline, CDR1 is SGHTA and CDR2 is FQGTGA. The CDR3: CASSLTPYRGGVNTQYF. The DNA for the CDR3 is TGTGCCAGCAGCCTTACCCCCTACCGCGGGGGGGTAAATACGCAGTATTTT.

This clonotype has just a few counts. The V and J genes are TRBV28 and TRBJ2-1; possible D gene TRBD2, 6 bases. The CDR3 covers 15 residues. Trimming removed 4 bases at V and 5 bases at J, with 15 bases between. Germline V gene lookup returns CDR1 MDHEN and CDR2 SYDVKM. The CDR3 sequence: CASSSGLTLHNEQFF. The DNA of the CDR3 is TGTGCCAGCAGTTCCGGACTAACCCTCCACAATGAGCAGTTCTTC. Full variable domain (outside the CDR3, taken from reference TRBV28 and TRBJ2-1): DVKVTQSSRYLVKRTGEKVFLECVQDMDHENMFWYRQDPGLGLRLIYFSYDVKMKEKGDIPEGYSVSREKKERFSLILESASTNQTSMYLCASSSGLTLHNEQFFGPGTRLTVL.

The V and J genes are TRBV28 and TRBJ2-5; maybe TRBD2 (6 bases). With 8 bases removed from V and 5 bases from J, the gap between germline ends came to 15 bases. Germline assignment: CDR1 MDHEN and CDR2 SYDVKM. The CDR3 consists of 13 residues. In DNA, the CDR3 is TGTGCCAGCGGTCGTCGGGGACTCGAGACCCAGTACTTC. It translates to CASGRRGLETQYF.

This clonotype was detected only a few times. The gene calls are TRBV14 and TRBJ2-1; 9 bases map to TRBD2. From germline, CDR1 is SGHDN and CDR2 FVKESK. The CDR3 spans 18 residues. V lost 1 base to trimming and J lost 8 bases; unmatched junction nucleotides: 15. CDR3 sequence reads: CASSQGPSGNQERDEQFF. CDR3 sequence (DNA): TGTGCCAGCAGCCAAGGCCCTAGCGGGAATCAGGAGCGCGATGAGCAGTTCTTC.

This clonotype was counted many times. The chain employs TRBV6-2 or TRBV6-3 and TRBJ2-7; TRBD2 matches at 10 bases. Per the germline V gene, CDR1 is MNHEY and CDR2 is SVGEGT. This CDR3 spans 14 amino acids. V lost 8 bases to trimming and J lost 3 bases; unmatched junction nucleotides: 7. For the CDR3, the DNA is TGTGCCAGCTACAAGCGGGAGGGTTACTACGAGCAGTACTTC. Encoded protein: CASYKREGYYEQYF.

This clonotype turned up a few times. CDR3 region: CASSYSSNRVVREQYF. The CDR3 DNA sequence: TGTGCCAGCAGTTACTCTTCCAACAGGGTGGTACGCGAGCAGTACTTC. The chain recombines TRBV6-2 or TRBV6-3 with TRBJ2-7; a weak D match, TRBD1 (6 bases). V was pared by 0 bases and J by 6 bases, with 18 bases between. The length of the CDR3 is 16 residues. CDR1 and CDR2 (germline): MNHEY, SVGEGT.

The chain links TRBV11-3 to TRBJ2-3, with a possible D match to TRBD2 (5 bases). Deletions cut 4 bases from V and 2 bases from J, with 16 bases between. This CDR3 spans 16 amino acids. The germline V gene has CDR1 SGHNT and CDR2 YENEEA. The CDR3 DNA reads as TGTGCCAGCAGCTCGCTCTCGACTACAAACACAGATACGCAGTATTTT. Translation: CASSSLSTTNTDTQYF.

The gene calls are TRBV7-2 and TRBJ1-5; D is unclear. The CDR3 has 16 residues. Per the germline V gene, CDR1 is SGHTA and CDR2 is FQGNSA. Between the trimmed V and J ends, which lost 5 bases and 2 bases, there was a span of 16 bases. The CDR3, as DNA: TGTGCCAGCAGCAAGAGACCAGAAACGGGCAATCAGCCCCAGCATTTT. This encodes CASSKRPETGNQPQHF.

The rearrangement uses TRBV6-1 and TRBJ2-7; TRBD2 matches at 7 bases. The V segment lost 2 bases and the J segment 0 bases; nucleotides outside the gene matches: 10. The CDR3 totals 17 residues. Per the germline V gene, CDR1 is MNHNS and CDR2 is SASEGT. CDR3 DNA: TGTGCCAGCAGTGAAACTCCCCTGGGGGGGAGCTCCTACGAGCAGTACTTC. Translated, it gives CASSETPLGGSSYEQYF.

The J gene is TRBJ2-7, the V gene TRBV7-9, with no clear D. This CDR3 comprises 11 residues. Between the trimmed V and J ends, which lost 3 bases and 6 bases, there was a span of 6 bases. Per germline, CDR1 SEHNR and CDR2 FQNEAQ (reference sequence). CDR3 residues: CASSFGREQYF. The CDR3 bases are TGTGCCAGCAGCTTTGGACGCGAGCAGTACTTC.

The V call is TRBV27, the J call TRBJ2-7; D uncertain. Trimming removed 4 bases from V and 4 bases from J, with 17 bases in between. The CDR3 is made up of 15 amino acids. Per germline, CDR1 MNHEY and CDR2 SMNVEV (reference sequence). CDR3 DNA: TGTGCCAGCAGTTCGGTTGCTCGCTCTCAATACGAGCAGTACGTC. Its translation is CASSSVARSQYEQYV.

This clonotype was found a few times. This rearrangement joins TRBV7-3 to TRBJ2-2; no clear D. The V end lost 1 base, the J end lost 8 bases, and 8 bases lay between the germline ends. CDR1 and CDR2 from the germline V gene are SGHTA and FQGTGA. This CDR3 region has 13 residues. The CDR3 coding sequence is TGTGCCAGCAGCTTAAGCATCGGGGGGGAGCTGTTTTTT. Its protein is CASSLSIGGELFF.

There are a few counts of this clonotype. This chain joins TRBV28 and TRBJ2-1; 10 positions match TRBD1. Per the germline V gene, CDR1 is MDHEN and CDR2 is SYDVKM. The V gene end was trimmed by 7 bases and the J gene end by 6 bases; junction bases not matched to a gene: 12. The CDR3 contains 16 residues. The CDR3 protein is CASIPFTGQGGNEQFF. CDR3 coding DNA: TGTGCCAGCATCCCATTTACTGGACAGGGGGGCAATGAGCAGTTCTTC. The complete variable domain, with remaining parts taken from reference TRBV28 and TRBJ2-1, reads DVKVTQSSRYLVKRTGEKVFLECVQDMDHENMFWYRQDPGLGLRLIYFSYDVKMKEKGDIPEGYSVSREKKERFSLILESASTNQTSMYLCASIPFTGQGGNEQFFGPGTRLTVL.